Below are 18 T cell receptor beta chains sequenced from a single sample in a study of human T cells and chemical hapten exposure. TCRdb fed the RACE reads into MiXCR, producing one record per CDR3 protein. The table records 65,000 to 80,000 distinct CDR3 sequences, 10% of them present only once. Sample time point: patch test 1, 2 weeks after DPC sensitization. The treatment: therapeutic diphenylcyclopropenone sensitization with weekly scalp DPC. Material: whole blood, obtained in connection with sensitization to the hapten diphenylcyclopropenone (DPC). All receptors derive from a woman aged 50 to 60 with alopecia areata. Some clones in this sample may be carry-over from other donors' samples.

This clonotype has a count of ten or more. V is TRBV29-1 and J is TRBJ2-4; TRBD1 matches at 7 bases. After removal of 6 bases from V and 2 bases from J, the junction contained 10 bases not matched to a gene. The CDR3 length is 15 residues. CDR1 and CDR2 (germline): SQVTM, ANQGSEA. The CDR3 DNA reads as TGCAGCGTAGATGACAGGGCGAGGACCAAAAACATTCAGTACTTC. This codes for CSVDDRARTKNIQYF.

This clonotype has at least ten counts. The chain is built from TRBV25-1 and TRBJ1-6, with a tentative D call TRBD1 (5 bases). The germline gives CDR1 MGHDK, CDR2 SYGVNS. The CDR3 totals 13 residues. Between the trimmed V and J ends, which lost 3 bases and 7 bases, there was a span of 7 bases. The CDR3 here is CASSDKGNSPLHF. DNA of the CDR3: TGTGCCAGCAGTGATAAGGGGAATTCACCCCTCCACTTT.

The chain is built from TRBV11-2 and TRBJ2-7; 10 positions agree with TRBD2. Germline V gives CDR1 SGHAT, CDR2 FQNNGV. Germline trimming cut 5 bases from V and 4 bases from J; bases unmatched to any gene: 8. The CDR3 spans 15 residues. The CDR3 DNA reads TGTGCCAGCAGCGCTAAAGGGGGACTAGCGTACGAGCAGTACTTC. This translates into CASSAKGGLAYEQYF.

This clonotype has only a few counts. CDR3 region: CSVRDSPHTQYF. CDR3 coding DNA: TGCAGCGTTCGGGACTCGCCACACACGCAGTATTTT. This chain connects TRBV29-1 to TRBJ2-3; D is possibly TRBD2 (6 bases). The V end was cut by 5 bases, the J end by 9 bases, with 15 bases between. Germline values: CDR1 SQVTM, CDR2 ANQGSEA. This CDR3 has 12 amino acids.

This clonotype has ten or more counts. This chain links TRBV11-2 with TRBJ2-5; no clear D. Germline CDR1 reads SGHAT; CDR2 reads FQNNGV. V was trimmed by 0 bases and J by 0 bases, leaving 8 bases between them. The CDR3 spans 15 residues. CDR3: CASSLDLTNQETQYF. CDR3 bases: TGTGCCAGCAGCTTAGATTTGACCAACCAAGAGACCCAGTACTTC.

This clonotype was counted many times. The V gene is TRBV6-2 or TRBV6-3, the J gene TRBJ1-5; D gene ambiguous. Germline V gene lookup returns CDR1 MNHEY and CDR2 SVGEGT. The CDR3 has 13 amino acids. V lost 8 bases and J lost 4, with 12 bases in between. CDR3 nucleotides: TGTGCCAGCGGTCAAGCGCCAAATCAGCCCCAGCATTTT. Translated, it gives CASGQAPNQPQHF.

V and J are TRBV5-1 and TRBJ2-1; D is ambiguous. V was shortened by 1 base and J by 0 bases, with 14 bases between the two germline ends. Germline CDR1 reads SGHRS; CDR2 reads YFSETQ. There are 17 residues in the CDR3. CDR3 in amino acids: CASSLNSRSGSYNEQFF. The CDR3 bases are TGCGCCAGCAGCTTGAACTCGAGGTCGGGCTCCTACAATGAGCAGTTCTTC.

This chain joins TRBV28 and TRBJ2-7; weak D call: TRBD1 (6 bases). Trimming took off 6 bases at V and 0 bases at J, with 15 bases between the two ends. Germline V CDR1 and CDR2: MDHEN, SYDVKM. The CDR3 is 15 amino acids. CDR3 DNA sequence: TGTGCCAGCAGGGCCCCAGGGGTAACCTCCTACGAGCAGTACTTC. It encodes CASRAPGVTSYEQYF.

This chain links TRBV3-1 with TRBJ2-7; possibly TRBD2 for D (6 bases). CDR1 is LGHDT, CDR2 YNNKEL, per germline (reference sequence). The V end lost 5 bases, the J end lost 7 bases, and 24 bases lay between the germline ends. The CDR3 consists of 16 residues. The CDR3 loop is CASSYRTGTGDLEQYF. The CDR3 DNA sequence: TGTGCCAGCAGCTACAGAACCGGGACTGGAGATTTGGAGCAGTACTTC.

This clonotype was seen repeatedly, ten times or more. J is TRBJ2-7 and V is TRBV5-1; 11 bases fit TRBD2. The CDR3 has 15 residues. The germline gives CDR1 SGHRS, CDR2 YFSETQ. J was trimmed by 4 bases and V by 0 bases; bases with no gene match: 3. CDR3 nucleotide sequence: TGCGCCAGCAGCTTGGTGACTAGCGGGGTATACGAGCAGTACTTC. It encodes CASSLVTSGVYEQYF.

This clonotype was seen a handful of times. The chain links TRBV19 to TRBJ1-5; D is uncertain. This CDR3 comprises 15 residues. With 7 bases removed from V and 4 bases from J, the gap between germline ends came to 17 bases. Germline V gene lookup returns CDR1 LNHDA and CDR2 SQIVND (reference sequence). CDR3 region: CASTTLGVANQPQHF. CDR3 sequence (DNA): TGTGCCAGTACCACTCTAGGCGTAGCTAATCAGCCCCAGCATTTT. The full variable domain, its missing parts supplied by reference TRBV19 and TRBJ1-5, is DGGITQSPKYLFRKEGQNVTLSCEQNLNHDAMYWYRQDPGQGLRLIYYSQIVNDFQKGDIAEGYSVSREKKESFPLTVTSAQKNPTAFYLCASTTLGVANQPQHFGDGTRLSIL.

Many counts were recorded for this clonotype. This chain joins TRBV5-1 and TRBJ2-3, with D possibly being TRBD2 (6 bases). V was trimmed by 2 bases and J by 3 bases, leaving 10 bases between them. The CDR3 spans 14 residues. CDR1 and CDR2 (germline): SGHRS, YFSETQ. This chain's CDR3 is CASSFEGGTDTQYF. CDR3 bases: TGCGCCAGCAGCTTTGAGGGAGGAACAGATACGCAGTATTTT.

There are a few counts of this clonotype. The rearrangement joins TRBV5-1 to TRBJ2-1; 8 bases line up with TRBD1. V lost 4 bases to trimming and J lost 6 bases; unmatched junction nucleotides: 15. Germline CDR1 and CDR2: SGHRS and YFSETQ. The CDR3 covers 17 residues. DNA of the CDR3: TGCGCCAGCAGCCGGGGCCAGGGGACAGGTGGGGTCAATGAGCAGTTCTTC. It specifies CASSRGQGTGGVNEQFF.

The rearrangement joins TRBV9 to TRBJ2-3; D tentatively fits TRBD1 or TRBD2 (5 bases each). The CDR3 length is 12 residues. The V gene lost 4 bases and the J gene lost 9 bases, with 12 bases spanning the gap. Germline V gene lookup returns CDR1 SGDLS and CDR2 YYNGEE. This chain's CDR3 is CASSPNWGTQYF. DNA of the CDR3: TGTGCCAGCAGCCCCAATTGGGGGACGCAGTATTTT.

The rearrangement uses TRBV6-1 and TRBJ2-5; 9 nucleotides match TRBD2. The CDR3 has 12 residues. V shed 6 bases and J 4 bases; nucleotides not matched to a gene: 0. CDR1 and CDR2 (germline): MNHNS, SASEGT. The CDR3 loop reads CASRLAGETQYF. CDR3 coding DNA: TGTGCCAGCAGACTAGCGGGAGAGACCCAGTACTTC.

There are many counts of this clonotype. The V gene is TRBV27, the J gene TRBJ1-5; D may be TRBD1 (5 bases). CDR1 MNHEY and CDR2 SMNVEV come from the germline V gene (reference sequence). The CDR3 spans 14 residues. Trimming removed 1 base from V and 7 bases from J, with 11 bases in between. For the CDR3, the DNA is TGTGCCAGCAGTTTATTGGGGGGAGGCCAGCCCCAGCATTTT. Amino acid sequence: CASSLLGGGQPQHF.

This clonotype came up many times. The J gene is TRBJ2-3, the V gene TRBV10-3, with 9 bases aligning to TRBD2. CDR3 length: 15 amino acids. Germline V CDR1 and CDR2: ENHRY, SYGVKD. With 4 bases clipped from V and 6 bases from J, the junction kept 8 bases outside the gene matches. The CDR3 sequence is CAISGYSGSSDTQYF. DNA of the CDR3: TGTGCCATCAGTGGGTATAGCGGGAGTTCTGATACGCAGTATTTT.

This clonotype showed up just a few times. V usage is TRBV5-1 and J usage is TRBJ2-2; D unclear. V was shortened by 4 bases and J by 2 bases, with 9 bases between the two germline ends. The V gene's germline CDR1 is SGHRS and CDR2 YFSETQ. The CDR3 is made up of 14 amino acids. CDR3 in amino acids: CASSPGPNTGELFF. The CDR3 DNA is TGCGCCAGCAGCCCCGGACCTAACACCGGGGAGCTGTTTTTT. The full variable domain, with the rest looked up from reference TRBV5-1 and TRBJ2-2, is KAGVTQTPRYLIKTRGQQVTLSCSPISGHRSVSWYQQTPGQGLQFLFEYFSETQRNKGNFPGRFSGRQFSNSRSEMNVSTLELGDSALYLCASSPGPNTGELFFGEGSRLTVL.